The 22 T cell receptor beta chains below all came from one sample that was sequenced in a study of CD8 T cells in ankylosing spondylitis. Findings and limits, study-wide: A motif in TCR beta, a set of fewer than ten highly homologous variants, appeared characteristic of ankylosing spondylitis blood.

These TCRs' antigens remain unknown. MiXCR, applied by TCRdb to the 5' RACE reads, yields one record per CDR3 protein. The sample gives 650,000 to 800,000 distinct CDR3 sequences, 15% to 20% of which show up once; over 15% is in the top ten. The specimen was blood, either unsorted or a sorted T cell fraction (not recorded which). The receptors here all came from a male donor with ankylosing spondylitis.

The CDR3 bases are TGTGCCATCAGACAACTAGCGGGAGATACAGATACGCAGTATTTT. Its protein product is CAIRQLAGDTDTQYF. V gene TRBV10-3 combines with J gene TRBJ2-3; 11 bases match TRBD2. Per germline, CDR1 ENHRY and CDR2 SYGVKD. This CDR3 spans 15 amino acids. Trimming cost V 6 bases and J 3 bases; bases outside gene matches: 5.

This rearrangement joins TRBV7-2 to TRBJ2-1, with TRBD2 matching over 8 bases. Germline V gene data show CDR1 as SGHTA and CDR2 as FQGNSA. J was trimmed by 2 bases and V by 6 bases; bases with no gene match: 6. The CDR3 extends over 15 amino acids. Written as DNA, the CDR3 is TGTGCCAGCAGACCCTCAGCGGGAGCCTACAATGAGCAGTTCTTC. It translates to CASRPSAGAYNEQFF.

This clonotype was seen a few times. The rearrangement links TRBV18 to TRBJ2-2; D assignment may be TRBD1 or TRBD2 (5 bases each). The V and J ends lost 2 bases and 5 bases respectively, with 15 bases between them. Per germline, CDR1 KGHSH and CDR2 LQKENI. CDR3 size: 16 residues. Here the CDR3 reads CASSPYKGTRTGELFF. The CDR3 region has the DNA TGTGCCAGCTCACCATATAAAGGGACCAGGACCGGGGAGCTGTTTTTT.

This clonotype was picked up a small number of times. J is TRBJ2-7 and V is TRBV19; D is perhaps TRBD1 (6 bases). The CDR3 totals 14 residues. Trimming cost V 5 bases and J 7 bases, with 18 bases left between them. Germline CDR1 is LNHDA and CDR2 is SQIVND (reference sequence). CDR3 sequence (DNA): TGTGCCAGTAGTCGAAACGGACAGTCCGGTGAGCAGTACTTC. Translating it yields CASSRNGQSGEQYF.

This chain connects TRBV2 to TRBJ2-4, with 8 nucleotides matching TRBD1. The CDR3 is 13 amino acids. CDR1 is SNHLY, CDR2 FYNNEI, per germline. J gave up 5 bases and V 4 bases, and 1 base lay outside the gene matches. CDR3 sequence: CASSVDRENIQYF. CDR3 nucleotides: TGTGCCAGCAGTGTGGACAGGGAAAACATTCAGTACTTC.

This clonotype showed up many times. V and J are TRBV5-1 and TRBJ1-5; 7 nucleotides line up with TRBD1. J lost 2 bases, V lost 0 bases, and 2 bases had no gene match. This CDR3 comprises 15 residues. Germline CDR1 and CDR2: SGHRS and YFSETQ. CDR3 DNA: TGCGCCAGCAGCTTGGAAGGGACAGGCAATCAGCCCCAGCATTTT. This codes for CASSLEGTGNQPQHF.

The table lists this clonotype with a few counts. V and J are TRBV5-6 and TRBJ2-4; 10 bases match TRBD2. CDR3 length equals 15 residues. V lost 2 bases, J lost 8 bases, and 7 bases stayed unmatched. CDR1 is SGHDT, CDR2 YYEEEE, per germline. The CDR3 bases are TGTGCCAGCAGCTTTACAGCGGGGGGGATAGACATTCAGTACTTC. Residues: CASSFTAGGIDIQYF.

This clonotype occurred a few times. The genes are TRBV5-1 and TRBJ1-5, with D perhaps matching TRBD1 (5 bases). Germline values: CDR1 SGHRS, CDR2 YFSETQ. This CDR3 region has 15 residues. Trimming removed 4 bases from V and 5 bases from J, with 16 bases in between. The CDR3, as DNA: TGCGCCAGCAGCCTTTTTGGGGGGGAAGATCAGCCCCAGCATTTT. Its protein product is CASSLFGGEDQPQHF. Combining the CDR3 with reference TRBV5-1 and TRBJ1-5 gives the whole variable domain KAGVTQTPRYLIKTRGQQVTLSCSPISGHRSVSWYQQTPGQGLQFLFEYFSETQRNKGNFPGRFSGRQFSNSRSEMNVSTLELGDSALYLCASSLFGGEDQPQHFGDGTRLSIL.

A few counts support this clonotype. The chain is built from TRBV5-1 and TRBJ2-7; TRBD2 matches 10 bases. Germline loops: CDR1 SGHRS, CDR2 YFSETQ. This CDR3 has 14 amino acids. V shed 3 bases and J 5 bases; nucleotides not matched to a gene: 5. The CDR3 DNA reads as TGCGCCAGCAGCTCGGGACTAGCGATCCACGAGCAGTACTTC. This gives the protein CASSSGLAIHEQYF.

This clonotype was detected only a few times. The chain is built from TRBV20-1 and TRBJ1-5; no clear D. The CDR3 contains 16 residues. V lost 6 bases and J 4 bases, leaving 22 bases between the germline ends. Germline assignment: CDR1 DFQATT and CDR2 SNEGSKA (reference sequence). The CDR3 DNA reads as TGCAGTGCACTCCCCGCCGGAAGGGCTTATAATCAGCCCCAGCATTTT. This translates into CSALPAGRAYNQPQHF.

This clonotype was counted only a few times. This chain joins TRBV7-9 and TRBJ2-2, with TRBD1 matching 9 bases. J gave up 2 bases and V 5 bases, and 6 bases lay outside the gene matches. The CDR3 contains 16 residues. The germline V gene encodes CDR1 SEHNR and CDR2 FQNEAQ (reference sequence). The CDR3 nucleotides are TGTGCCAGCAGCAGACGGGGACAGGGAAACACCGGGGAGCTGTTTTTT. As protein: CASSRRGQGNTGELFF. Together with reference TRBV7-9 and TRBJ2-2, the CDR3 gives the full variable domain: DTGVSQNPRHKITKRGQNVTFRCDPISEHNRLYWYRQTLGQGPEFLTYFQNEAQLEKSRLLSDRFSAERPKGSFSTLEIQRTEQGDSAMYLCASSRRGQGNTGELFFGEGSRLTVL.

This clonotype was seen a single time. The rearrangement joins TRBV20-1 to TRBJ2-1, with TRBD2 matching over 7 bases. Losses at the gene ends were 6 bases for V and 2 bases for J; bases not matched to a gene: 10. The V gene's germline CDR1 is DFQATT and CDR2 SNEGSKA (reference sequence). The CDR3 loop spans 15 amino acids. The CDR3 nucleotides read TGCAGTGCCAGCTCCCTAGCGGTCCCCTACAATGAGCAGTTCTTC. Its translation is CSASSLAVPYNEQFF.

This clonotype has ten or more counts. The chain links TRBV7-6 to TRBJ2-1; 9 bases align to TRBD2. Germline CDR1 is SGHVS and CDR2 is FNYEAQ. This CDR3 contains 16 residues. J lost 4 bases, V lost 6 bases, and 10 bases had no gene match. The CDR3 here is CASSPEGAGGYNEQFF. The CDR3 coding sequence is TGTGCCAGCAGTCCCGAAGGCGCGGGGGGGTACAATGAGCAGTTCTTC.

In its sample, this clonotype was seen a few times. J is TRBJ1-5 and V is TRBV19; 10 bases fit TRBD1. The CDR3 length is 16 residues. Losses at the gene ends were 7 bases for V and 5 bases for J; bases not matched to a gene: 11. Germline V gene lookup returns CDR1 LNHDA and CDR2 SQIVND (reference sequence). CDR3: CASTPPTGTGDQPQHF. The CDR3 DNA sequence: TGTGCCAGTACCCCCCCTACCGGGACAGGGGATCAGCCCCAGCATTTT.

The rearrangement uses TRBV5-1 and TRBJ2-3, with TRBD2 identical over 8 bases. The CDR3 spans 16 residues. The V gene's germline CDR1 is SGHRS and CDR2 YFSETQ. J lost 6 bases, V lost 6 bases, and 15 bases had no gene match. CDR3 amino acids: CASTNTAGGFADTQYF. For the CDR3, the DNA is TGCGCCAGCACCAACACGGCGGGGGGTTTCGCTGATACGCAGTATTTT.

The chain carries TRBV7-2 and TRBJ2-7; 10 positions agree with TRBD1. CDR1 and CDR2 (germline): SGHTA, FQGNSA. V lost 5 bases and J lost 0; bases outside the gene matches: 10. There are 17 residues in the CDR3. The CDR3 spells CASSPELTGGGSYEQYF. The CDR3 DNA reads as TGTGCCAGCAGCCCTGAACTGACAGGGGGCGGCTCCTACGAGCAGTACTTC.

As regards this clonotype: Its ends do not fully match the called genes, so a read error is possible. The rearrangement uses TRBV2 and TRBJ2-7, with TRBD2 matching 10 bases. Germline V lookup: CDR1 SNHLY, CDR2 FYNNEI. This CDR3 has 13 amino acids. This CDR3 reads CASSLAGPYAQYF. Here the CDR3 DNA reads TGTGCCAGCTCACTAGCGGGACCGTACGCGCAGTACTTC. Full variable domain (remainder filled in from reference TRBV2 and TRBJ2-7): EPEVTQTPSHQVTQMGQEVILRCVPISNHLYFYWYRQILGQKVEFLVSFYNNEISEKSEIFDDQFSVERPDGSNFTLKIRSTKLEDSAMYFCASSLAGPYAQYFGPGTRLTVT.

In its sample, this clonotype was seen many times. The chain has TRBV4-3 and TRBJ1-4; D perhaps matches TRBD1 (5 bases). Germline V gene lookup returns CDR1 LGHNA and CDR2 YSLEER. The CDR3 has 18 residues. V gave up 1 base and J gave up 4 bases, with 19 bases separating them. In DNA, the CDR3 is TGCGCCAGCAGCCAAGGCCTAAATCAGGGATCCCATAATGAAAAACTGTTTTTT. Its translation: CASSQGLNQGSHNEKLFF.

The rearrangement uses TRBV7-9 and TRBJ1-5; possibly TRBD1 for D (6 bases). Trimming pared 3 bases from V and 5 bases from J, leaving 11 bases between. This CDR3 has 14 amino acids. Germline assignment: CDR1 SEHNR and CDR2 FQNEAQ (reference sequence). CDR3 nucleotide sequence: TGTGCCAGCAGCTTTGGGGGGCTCGATCAGCCCCAGCATTTT. Protein product: CASSFGGLDQPQHF.

This clonotype was seen a few times. This chain joins TRBV12-3 or TRBV12-4 and TRBJ2-5; 7 nucleotides match TRBD1. The V gene end was trimmed by 3 bases and the J gene end by 2 bases; junction bases not matched to a gene: 3. This CDR3 comprises 14 residues. This chain's CDR3 is CASSLTGQQETQYF. The CDR3, as DNA: TGTGCCAGCAGTTTGACAGGGCAGCAAGAGACCCAGTACTTC.

This clonotype has only a few counts. V usage is TRBV5-1 and J usage is TRBJ2-1, with TRBD2 matching over 12 bases. Germline CDR1 reads SGHRS; CDR2 reads YFSETQ. The CDR3 loop spans 16 amino acids. V shed 3 bases and J 2 bases; nucleotides not matched to a gene: 3. This chain's CDR3 is CASSSGLAGPYNEQFF. The CDR3 DNA sequence: TGCGCCAGCAGCTCGGGACTAGCGGGCCCCTACAATGAGCAGTTCTTC.

The chain links TRBV28 to TRBJ2-5, with D hard to call. The CDR3 is made up of 13 amino acids. Germline assignment: CDR1 MDHEN and CDR2 SYDVKM. The germline V and J ends were trimmed by 7 bases and 0 bases, with 9 bases remaining between them. CDR3 nucleotide sequence: TGTGCCAGCACTCGTTCGTACCAAGAGACCCAGTACTTC. Its translation: CASTRSYQETQYF.